Listed below are T cell receptor beta chains from one sample, sequenced in a study of cytomegalovirus exposure and HLA in healthy donors. Measured with immunoSEQ multiplex PCR; TCRdb has only the in-frame clones, and not every one. The sample holds about 140,000 clones, around 86% seen once. Sequencing used PBMCs. The receptors originated from a female donor in good health and CMV-seronegative. Both conserved end residues are part of each CDR3. The D gene is left open where the match is weak. Where a row states a size, it is once, few, many or the class of an expanded clone; other rows omit it.

D: .
size: .
V: TRBV19
J: TRBJ2-3
DNA: TGTGCCAGTAGTATCCGGGACACAGATACGCAGTATTTT
CDR3: CASSIRDTDTQYF

D: .
size: .
V: TRBV7-6
J: TRBJ2-7
DNA: TGTGCCAGCAGCTTGAACAGAGAGCAGTACTTC
CDR3: CASSLNREQYF

D: TRBD1
size: .
V: TRBV25-1
J: TRBJ2-7
DNA: TGTGCCAGCAGGGACAGGAATTCCTACGAGCAGTACTTC
CDR3: CASRDRNSYEQYF

D: TRBD2
size: .
V: TRBV4-1
J: TRBJ2-7
DNA: TGCGCCAGCAGCCTTAGGACTAGCCTAAAAGACGAGCAGTACTTC
CDR3: CASSLRTSLKDEQYF

D: TRBD1
size: .
V: TRBV15
J: TRBJ1-4
DNA: TGTGCCACCAGCAGAGGGCTGGACAGGGGGAATGAAAAACTGTTTTTT
CDR3: CATSRGLDRGNEKLFF

D: TRBD2
size: .
V: TRBV27
J: TRBJ2-7
DNA: TGTGCCAGCAGTTTTGCTAGCGGCTCTATCTCCTACGAGCAGTACTTC
CDR3: CASSFASGSISYEQYF

D: TRBD2
size: .
V: TRBV27
J: TRBJ2-2
DNA: TGTGCCAGCAGTCGCGGTAGGTTAGCGGGGAACACCGGGGAGCTGTTTTTT
CDR3: CASSRGRLAGNTGELFF

D: TRBD1
size: .
V: TRBV9
J: TRBJ2-7
DNA: TGTGCCAGCAGCGTAGATTGGGGGACAGGGAGCTACGAGCAGTACTTC
CDR3: CASSVDWGTGSYEQYF

D: TRBD1
size: .
V: TRBV5-6
J: TRBJ1-2
DNA: TGTGCCAGCAGCTTGGGCAGGACAGGGGGCTGGAACACCTTC
CDR3: CASSLGRTGGWNTF

D: TRBD1
size: .
V: TRBV7-9
J: TRBJ2-7
DNA: TGTGCCAGCAGCCCCGGGACAGGGGAAAACGAGCAGTACTTC
CDR3: CASSPGTGENEQYF

D: .
size: .
V: TRBV7-9
J: TRBJ1-3
DNA: TGTGCCAGCAGCTTACTGTCCGGAAACACCATATATTTT
CDR3: CASSLLSGNTIYF

D: .
size: .
V: TRBV7-2
J: TRBJ1-1
DNA: TGTGCCAGCAGCTTAGGATTTAGCACTGAAGCTTTCTTT
CDR3: CASSLGFSTEAFF

D: .
size: .
V: TRBV7-2
J: TRBJ2-3
DNA: TGTGCCAGCAGTTCTTACACAGATACGCAGTATTTT
CDR3: CASSSYTDTQYF

D: TRBD1
size: .
V: TRBV2
J: TRBJ2-7
DNA: TGTGCCAGCAGTGAACGGGCGTCGGGACAGAGCTCCTACGAGCAGTACTTC
CDR3: CASSERASGQSSYEQYF

D: .
size: .
V: TRBV28
J: TRBJ1-1
DNA: TGTGCCAGCAGTTTCGGCGGTTACTCGAACACTGAAGCTTTCTTT
CDR3: CASSFGGYSNTEAFF

D: .
size: few
V: TRBV11-2
J: TRBJ1-5
DNA: TGTGCCAGCAGCTTAGATCCCAGTTCGCCCCAGCATTTT
CDR3: CASSLDPSSPQHF

D: .
size: .
V: TRBV15
J: TRBJ2-7
DNA: TGTGCCACCAGCCCTGGGGGCTCCTCCTACGAGCAGTACTTC
CDR3: CATSPGGSSYEQYF

D: .
size: .
V: TRBV7-8
J: TRBJ2-1
DNA: TGTGCCAGCAGCTTAGGGCAGGGATCTATCTATGAGCAGTTCTTC
CDR3: CASSLGQGSIYEQFF

D: .
size: .
V: TRBV28
J: TRBJ1-5
DNA: TGTGCCAGCAGGCCCCCAGGGTGGAATCAGCCCCAGCATTTT
CDR3: CASRPPGWNQPQHF

D: TRBD1
size: .
V: TRBV5-8
J: TRBJ2-3
DNA: TGTGCCAGCAGCGGGACAGGGGGCGATACGCAGTATTTT
CDR3: CASSGTGGDTQYF

D: TRBD1
size: .
V: TRBV29-1
J: TRBJ2-2
DNA: TGCAGCGTTCAGGGGGCCGGGGAGCTGTTTTTT
CDR3: CSVQGAGELFF

D: TRBD1
size: .
V: TRBV2
J: TRBJ1-5
DNA: TGTGCCAGCAGGGAACAGGGGGCGCGGAATCAGCCCCAGCATTTT
CDR3: CASREQGARNQPQHF

D: TRBD1
size: .
V: TRBV28
J: TRBJ2-7
DNA: TGTGCCAGCAGTGACAGGGTATCGTACGAGCAGTACTTC
CDR3: CASSDRVSYEQYF

D: .
size: .
V: TRBV2
J: TRBJ2-2
DNA: TGTGCCAGCAGCCCGAGGACAGCAACCGGGGAGCTGTTTTTT
CDR3: CASSPRTATGELFF

D: .
size: few
V: TRBV2
J: TRBJ1-5
DNA: TGTGCCAGCCAACGCGCGGACAGCGCCAATCAGCCCCAGCATTTT
CDR3: CASQRADSANQPQHF

D: TRBD2
size: many
V: TRBV18
J: TRBJ2-5
DNA: TGTGCCAGCTCACCAGAGCTAGCGGGAGTAGAAGAGACCCAGTACTTC
CDR3: CASSPELAGVEETQYF

D: .
size: .
V: TRBV28
J: TRBJ1-2
DNA: TGTGCCAGCAGCCAGGCCTCGACTAACTATGGCTACACCTTC
CDR3: CASSQASTNYGYTF

D: TRBD1
size: .
V: TRBV5-1
J: TRBJ2-3
DNA: TGCGCCAGCAGCACTAGGGACAGGGGGCAAGATACGCAGTATTTT
CDR3: CASSTRDRGQDTQYF

D: TRBD2
size: .
V: TRBV27
J: TRBJ2-7
DNA: TGTGCCAGCAGTTTATCGGCGACTAGCTTTTCTTACGAGCAGTACTTC
CDR3: CASSLSATSFSYEQYF

D: TRBD2
size: .
V: TRBV11-2
J: TRBJ2-7
DNA: TGTGCCAGCCTGCTAGCGGGAGTGGGCGAGCAGTACTTC
CDR3: CASLLAGVGEQYF

D: .
size: once
V: TRBV6-5
J: TRBJ2-1
DNA: TGTGCCAGCAGTTACTCTGTTTCGGGGGTCTACAATGAGCAGTTCTTC
CDR3: CASSYSVSGVYNEQFF

D: TRBD2
size: .
V: TRBV5-4
J: TRBJ2-3
DNA: TGTGCCAGCAGCTTGGGGGGTGGGAGGGGAACAGATACGCAGTATTTT
CDR3: CASSLGGGRGTDTQYF

D: .
size: .
V: TRBV29-1
J: TRBJ1-2
DNA: TGCAGCGTGGACGCGGGACGGAGGTCTAATGGCTACACCTTC
CDR3: CSVDAGRRSNGYTF

D: TRBD1
size: .
V: TRBV5-1
J: TRBJ1-2
DNA: TGCGCCAGCAGCCCCGAGGACAGGACAGGGATGGATGGCTACACCTTC
CDR3: CASSPEDRTGMDGYTF

D: .
size: .
V: TRBV6-1
J: TRBJ1-5
DNA: TGTGCCAGCTCCGACCGGGGGGGTGGCAATCAGCCCCAGCATTTT
CDR3: CASSDRGGGNQPQHF

D: .
size: .
V: TRBV9
J: TRBJ2-2
DNA: TGTGCCAGCAGTGCCACCTCGGGAGATTCCGGCGGGGAGCTGTTTTTT
CDR3: CASSATSGDSGGELFF

D: .
size: .
V: TRBV18
J: TRBJ1-2
DNA: TGTGCCAGCTCACCTCAGGGGCCCAGGGGCGGCTACACCTTC
CDR3: CASSPQGPRGGYTF

D: TRBD2
size: few
V: TRBV14
J: TRBJ2-1
DNA: TGTGCCAGCAGCCATTCGTGGCGGGGGGCCTACAATGAGCAGTTCTTC
CDR3: CASSHSWRGAYNEQFF

D: TRBD1
size: .
V: TRBV7-8
J: TRBJ2-1
DNA: TGTGCCAGCAGCCTGGGACAGGGGGGATACAATGAGCAGTTCTTC
CDR3: CASSLGQGGYNEQFF

D: TRBD2
size: .
V: TRBV5-1
J: TRBJ2-3
DNA: TGCGCCAGCAGCGGTTTAGGGAGCGGGAGGGGAAGAAGCACAGATACGCAGTATTTT
CDR3: CASSGLGSGRGRSTDTQYF

D: .
size: few
V: TRBV9
J: TRBJ1-5
DNA: TGTGCCAGCAGCCCTGGCCCCGGCAATCAGCCCCAGCATTTT
CDR3: CASSPGPGNQPQHF

D: .
size: .
V: TRBV7-2
J: TRBJ1-1
DNA: TGTGCCAGCAGCTCAATCGGGGAGCCCGGGATGAACACTGAAGCTTTCTTT
CDR3: CASSSIGEPGMNTEAFF